The 32 T cell receptor beta chains below come from one sample, sequenced in a study of identical twins. Each CDR3 protein is one row after TCRdb ran MiXCR on the 5' RACE reads. The data hold 700,000 or so distinct CDR3 sequences, with approximately 9% observed a single time. Another study also made use of these data, one on yellow fever vaccine responses in identical twins.

The sequenced sample was PBMCs. The receptors originated from a young woman in good health.

This clonotype was recorded many times. V and J are TRBV27 and TRBJ2-7, with D perhaps TRBD1 (5 bases). CDR3 length: 15 amino acids. Trimming took 5 bases from V and 2 from J, leaving 16 bases between them. The germline V gene encodes CDR1 MNHEY and CDR2 SMNVEV (reference sequence). CDR3 in DNA: TGTGCCAGCAGTCCCATAGGACACGAGCCCTACGAGCAGTACTTC. Protein: CASSPIGHEPYEQYF.

A few counts support this clonotype. The chain has TRBV10-3 and TRBJ2-3; TRBD1 is a possible D gene (6 bases). The CDR3 sequence is 14 residues long. V shed 11 bases and J shed 4 bases, with 19 bases lying between them. Germline lookup yields CDR1 ENHRY and CDR2 SYGVKD. The CDR3, as DNA: TGTGCCCTCTCACAGGGAAAGGAGGCAGATACGCAGTATTTT. Its protein is CALSQGKEADTQYF.

This clonotype was seen more than once but under ten times. This chain links TRBV5-1 with TRBJ2-6, with no clear D. Germline V gene data show CDR1 as SGHRS and CDR2 as YFSETQ. Trimming shortened V by 4 bases and J by 0 bases, and 11 bases separated the two germline ends. The CDR3 has 16 amino acids. CDR3: CASSNTPLSGANVLTF. As DNA, the CDR3 is TGCGCCAGCAGCAACACCCCCCTCTCTGGGGCCAACGTCCTGACTTTC.

In this sample, this clonotype turned up a few times. This chain connects TRBV11-2 to TRBJ2-7; a weak D match, TRBD2 (5 bases). Germline V lookup: CDR1 SGHAT, CDR2 FQNNGV. The CDR3 sequence is 15 residues long. Trimming shortened V by 2 bases and J by 7 bases, and 18 bases separated the two germline ends. The CDR3 sequence is CASSLSYRAGFEQYF. CDR3 DNA sequence: TGTGCCAGCAGCTTATCATACCGGGCGGGTTTTGAGCAGTACTTC.

The sample holds a few counts of this clonotype. The chain links TRBV10-1 to TRBJ2-2; D unclear. CDR1 and CDR2 from the germline V gene are WNHNN and SYGVQD (reference sequence). This CDR3 comprises 14 residues. V lost 5 bases and J lost 0, with 7 bases in between. This CDR3 is CASSHDANTGELFF. The CDR3 DNA reads as TGCGCCAGCAGTCACGACGCGAACACCGGGGAGCTGTTTTTT.

V usage is TRBV6-1 and J usage is TRBJ2-4; 7 positions match TRBD2. The CDR3 runs to 14 residues. Germline assignment: CDR1 MNHNS and CDR2 SASEGT. The V and J ends lost 6 bases and 8 bases, in that order; junction bases with no gene match: 10. The CDR3 DNA is TGTGCCAGCAGGTCCGGTTGGGGAGGGGACATTCAGTACTTC. It encodes CASRSGWGGDIQYF.

J is TRBJ2-1 and V is TRBV28; D may be TRBD2 (6 bases). Trimming stripped 4 bases from V and 7 bases from J, with 11 bases between. Germline lookup yields CDR1 MDHEN and CDR2 SYDVKM. The CDR3 has 13 amino acids. CDR3 amino acids: CASSWDSPNEQFF. CDR3 nucleotides: TGTGCCAGCAGTTGGGACTCACCAAATGAGCAGTTCTTC.

The chain joins TRBV20-1 to TRBJ2-3; D not certain. The V and J ends lost 5 bases and 2 bases respectively, with 8 bases between them. CDR3 size: 12 residues. Germline-derived CDR1 and CDR2 are DFQATT and SNEGSKA (reference sequence). The CDR3 loop is CSAPDVTDTQYF. Here the CDR3 DNA reads TGCAGTGCTCCGGACGTCACAGATACGCAGTATTTT.

This clonotype was counted ten times or more. J is TRBJ2-2 and V is TRBV24-1; 8 bases are a match to TRBD2. The CDR3 consists of 13 residues. The V gene's germline CDR1 is KGHDR and CDR2 SFDVKD. Unmatched junction bases numbered 1, after V lost 10 bases and J lost 1 base. Here the CDR3 reads CATRGENTGELFF. The CDR3 DNA sequence: TGTGCCACGCGGGGGGAGAACACCGGGGAGCTGTTTTTT.

The chain couples TRBV27 to TRBJ2-2; D is ambiguous. The CDR3 extends over 16 amino acids. Germline CDR1 is MNHEY and CDR2 is SMNVEV (reference sequence). V was shortened by 0 bases and J by 1 base, with 9 bases between the two germline ends. Here the CDR3 reads CASSLSGRMNTGELFF. The CDR3 DNA follows: TGTGCCAGCAGTTTATCCGGTAGGATGAACACCGGGGAGCTGTTTTTT.

The chain joins TRBV7-9 to TRBJ2-5; D remains unclear. The ends were cut back, 3 bases at V and 2 bases at J, with 7 bases in the middle. In germline, CDR1 is SEHNR, CDR2 FQNEAQ (reference sequence). This CDR3 is built from 13 residues. The CDR3 nucleotides read TGTGCCAGCAGCTTTTACGAGCAAGAGACCCAGTACTTC. The encoded protein is CASSFYEQETQYF.

A few counts support this clonotype. This sequence joins TRBV12-3 or TRBV12-4 and TRBJ2-2; 12 bases line up with TRBD2. Trimming took 4 bases from V and 7 from J; bases not matched to a gene: 10. The CDR3 totals 17 residues. CDR3 sequence (DNA): TGTGCCAGCAGTTCTACCTCGGGACTAGCGGGCCACGGGGAGCTGTTTTTT. It encodes CASSSTSGLAGHGELFF.

This chain connects TRBV7-3 to TRBJ2-3; TRBD2 agrees at 7 bases. V lost 1 base and J lost 2; bases outside the gene matches: 3. CDR3 length: 15 residues. CDR1 is SGHTA and CDR2 is FQGTGA in the germline V gene. The CDR3 nucleotides are TGTGCCAGCAGCTTAATTGGGGGGGACACAGATACGCAGTATTTT. Translation gives CASSLIGGDTDTQYF. The whole variable domain, remainder taken from reference TRBV7-3 and TRBJ2-3, is GAGVSQTPSNKVTEKGKYVELRCDPISGHTALYWYRQSLGQGPEFLIYFQGTGAADDSGLPNDRFFAVRPEGSVSTLKIQRTERGDSAVYLCASSLIGGDTDTQYFGPGTRLTVL.

This clonotype appeared a few times. This chain links TRBV6-2 or TRBV6-3 with TRBJ1-5; 7 nucleotides align to TRBD1. Germline V CDR1 and CDR2: MNHEY, SVGEGT. The CDR3 has 14 amino acids. V lost 6 bases to trimming and J lost 5 bases; unmatched junction nucleotides: 7. The CDR3 here is CASSQQGGHQPQHF. The CDR3 DNA follows: TGTGCCAGCAGCCAACAAGGGGGCCATCAGCCCCAGCATTTT.

The genes are TRBV5-6 and TRBJ2-1; weak D call: TRBD2 (6 bases). Germline values: CDR1 SGHDT, CDR2 YYEEEE. This CDR3 has 15 residues. V was clipped by 0 bases and J by 10 bases, with 17 bases between them. The CDR3 bases are TGTGCCAGCAGCTTGGGGTTAGCGGAGAGGGCCGAGCAGTTCTTC. Translation gives CASSLGLAERAEQFF.

This clonotype has ten or more counts. The gene calls are TRBV30 and TRBJ1-1; 7 bases align to TRBD1. Germline V gives CDR1 GTSNPN, CDR2 SVGIG (reference sequence). The length of the CDR3 is 17 residues. V lost 1 base and J lost 3; bases outside the gene matches: 14. The CDR3 region has the DNA TGTGCCTGGAGTGGACAGGGAACTGTCTTTTGGGACACTGAAGCTTTCTTT. This codes for CAWSGQGTVFWDTEAFF.

This clonotype was counted between two and nine times. The chain has TRBV10-3 and TRBJ2-1; a weak D match, TRBD2 (6 bases). CDR1 and CDR2 (germline): ENHRY, SYGVKD. V lost 7 bases and J lost 7, with 14 bases in between. CDR3 size: 13 residues. The chain's CDR3 is CAINEDYRNEQFF. The CDR3 DNA sequence: TGTGCCATCAACGAGGACTACCGGAATGAGCAGTTCTTC.

The gene calls are TRBV15 and TRBJ2-3; D tentatively reads TRBD1 or TRBD2 (5 bases each). Trimming cost V 5 bases and J 8 bases, with 11 bases left between them. The V gene's germline CDR1 is LNHNV and CDR2 YYDKDF (reference sequence). The CDR3 runs to 12 residues. CDR3 sequence: CATSDSGGTQYF. For the CDR3, the DNA is TGTGCCACCAGCGACTCTGGGGGTACGCAGTATTTT.

This clonotype was observed a few times. This sequence joins TRBV11-2 and TRBJ2-2; D possibly corresponds to TRBD2 (6 bases). Trimming took 7 bases from V and 2 from J, leaving 17 bases between them. The CDR3 runs 16 residues. Germline V gene data show CDR1 as SGHAT and CDR2 as FQNNGV. CDR3 loop: CASILRETVNTGELFF. The CDR3 nucleotides are TGTGCCAGCATCCTTCGGGAGACAGTCAACACCGGGGAGCTGTTTTTT.

This clonotype was observed a handful of times. The chain recombines TRBV28 with TRBJ2-7, with 8 bases fitting TRBD1. Germline V gene lookup returns CDR1 MDHEN and CDR2 SYDVKM. This CDR3 has 15 amino acids. J was trimmed by 3 bases and V by 10 bases; bases with no gene match: 14. In DNA form, the CDR3 reads TGTGCCACCACCCTCGCCGGGACAGGACTCTACGAGCAGTACTTC. It translates to CATTLAGTGLYEQYF.

The sample holds a few counts of this clonotype. The V gene is TRBV5-1, the J gene TRBJ2-7; 9 bases match TRBD1. This CDR3 has 16 residues. The V segment lost 2 bases and the J segment 0 bases; nucleotides outside the gene matches: 6. Germline lookup yields CDR1 SGHRS and CDR2 YFSETQ. CDR3 protein: CASSFVEGQGSYEQYF. The CDR3 DNA follows: TGCGCCAGCAGCTTTGTAGAGGGACAGGGCTCCTACGAGCAGTACTTC.

V is TRBV29-1 and J is TRBJ2-7; either TRBD1 or TRBD2 may supply D (5 bases each). Trimming pared 7 bases from V and 5 bases from J, leaving 12 bases between. The CDR3 loop spans 11 amino acids. Germline V lookup: CDR1 SQVTM, CDR2 ANQGSEA. The CDR3 region is CSAGWGHEQYF. CDR3 nucleotides: TGCAGCGCAGGGTGGGGACACGAGCAGTACTTC.

In its sample, this clonotype was seen many times. The chain recombines TRBV2 with TRBJ2-7; TRBD1 aligns across 8 bases. The CDR3 covers 11 residues. J lost 2 bases, V lost 10 bases, and 1 base had no gene match. The germline CDR1 and CDR2 sequences are SNHLY and FYNNEI. The CDR3 DNA reads as TGTGCCACGACAGGGGCCTACGAGCAGTACTTC. This sequence encodes CATTGAYEQYF.

This clonotype was observed a handful of times. The J gene is TRBJ2-5, the V gene TRBV2, with TRBD2 matching 10 bases. The CDR3 extends over 16 amino acids. Trimming at V came to 7 bases and at J to 3 bases, leaving 11 bases not matched to a gene. Germline V CDR1 and CDR2: SNHLY, FYNNEI. The CDR3 here is CASTISSGGAKETQYF. In DNA form, the CDR3 reads TGTGCCAGCACTATTTCTAGCGGGGGCGCCAAAGAGACCCAGTACTTC.

V is TRBV12-3 or TRBV12-4 and J is TRBJ1-5; D is unresolved. The CDR3 consists of 15 residues. V was clipped by 5 bases and J by 0 bases, with 11 bases between them. This CDR3 reads CASSKLRDSNQPQHF. The CDR3 DNA follows: TGTGCCAGCAGTAAACTCAGAGATAGCAATCAGCCCCAGCATTTT.

This clonotype turned up a few times. The gene calls are TRBV11-2 and TRBJ2-7; D ambiguous. The V and J ends lost 0 bases and 1 base respectively, with 16 bases between them. The CDR3 has 17 residues. Germline V lookup: CDR1 SGHAT, CDR2 FQNNGV. CDR3 nucleotides: TGTGCCAGCAGCTTAGATCTTGGGCAGAAGGGTTCCTACGAGCAGTACTTC. The encoded protein is CASSLDLGQKGSYEQYF.

This clonotype appeared many times. CDR3 DNA: TGTGCCAGCAACCCCCCCGGACAGGCTTACAATGAGCAGTTCTTC. Encoded protein: CASNPPGQAYNEQFF. This sequence joins TRBV28 and TRBJ2-1, with 7 bases aligning to TRBD1. The V and J ends lost 7 bases and 4 bases, in that order; junction bases with no gene match: 10. The germline CDR1 and CDR2 sequences are MDHEN and SYDVKM. This CDR3 is 15 amino acids long. The variable domain in full, with the rest retrieved from reference TRBV28 and TRBJ2-1, is DVKVTQSSRYLVKRTGEKVFLECVQDMDHENMFWYRQDPGLGLRLIYFSYDVKMKEKGDIPEGYSVSREKKERFSLILESASTNQTSMYLCASNPPGQAYNEQFFGPGTRLTVL.

This clonotype was counted at least ten times. The J gene is TRBJ2-7, the V gene TRBV29-1, with D unclear. Trimming stripped 0 bases from V and 1 base from J, with 10 bases between. The CDR3 has 14 amino acids. Germline V gene lookup returns CDR1 SQVTM and CDR2 ANQGSEA. CDR3 amino acids: CSVEDMAESYEQYF. The CDR3 bases are TGCAGCGTTGAAGATATGGCGGAATCCTACGAGCAGTACTTC.

This clonotype was picked up many times. The junction does not match germline at one end; this may be a read error. The chain employs TRBV5-1 and TRBJ1-3, with 8 bases identical to TRBD1. Germline CDR1 is SGHRS and CDR2 is YFSETQ. The CDR3 is made up of 15 amino acids. The CDR3 DNA sequence: TGTGCCAGCAGCCTTGGGACAGGATCTGGAAACACCATATATTTT. It is translated as CASSLGTGSGNTIYF.

This clonotype was seen more than once but under ten times. The V and J genes are TRBV4-3 and TRBJ2-3, with D uncertain. Trimming took 0 bases from V and 4 from J, leaving 8 bases between them. The CDR3 has 14 amino acids. Germline V lookup: CDR1 LGHNA, CDR2 YSLEER. The CDR3 nucleotides are TGCGCCAGCAGCCAAGACTCCAGCGCAGATACGCAGTATTTT. This codes for CASSQDSSADTQYF.

This clonotype was seen repeatedly, ten times or more. The rearrangement links TRBV27 to TRBJ1-1, with D tentatively TRBD1 (6 bases). V lost 6 bases to trimming and J lost 1 base, with 12 bases between them. The germline V gene encodes CDR1 MNHEY and CDR2 SMNVEV (reference sequence). There are 14 residues in the CDR3. CDR3 DNA: TGTGCCAGCAGCTTAGGACAGACGAACACTGAAGCTTTCTTT. Protein: CASSLGQTNTEAFF.

The chain combines TRBV4-3 with TRBJ2-3, with 10 nucleotides matching TRBD2. Germline values: CDR1 LGHNA, CDR2 YSLEER. The CDR3 contains 17 residues. The ends lost 0 bases at V and 5 bases at J; junction bases unmatched: 8. The CDR3, as DNA: TGCGCCAGCAGCCAAGATCACCTAGCGGGAGCGGGAGATACGCAGTATTTT. Residues: CASSQDHLAGAGDTQYF.